The 8 T cell receptor beta chains below all came from one sample that was sequenced in a study of siplizumab effects on memory and regulatory T cells. TCRdb's table, derived via immunoSEQ multiplex PCR, lists solely in-frame clones and lacks some. Of over 70,000 clones listed, around 89% are singletons. The sequenced material came from CD4+ T cells sorted from blood. These receptors were obtained from a human donor in good health.

The rearrangement links TRBV25-1 to TRBJ1-1; D perhaps matches TRBD1 (5 bases). The CDR3 length is 13 residues. Trimming cost V 6 bases and J 11 bases, with 19 bases left between them. Germline CDR1 is MGHDK and CDR2 is SYGVNS. CDR3 sequence (DNA): TGTGCCAGCAGCCCACAAGTCGGGACTTACGCTTTCTTT. Translated, it gives CASSPQVGTYAFF. Complete variable domain (other parts from reference TRBV25-1 and TRBJ1-1): EADIYQTPRYLVIGTGKKITLECSQTMGHDKMYWYQQDPGMELHLIHYSYGVNSTEKGDLSSESTVSRIRTEHFPLTLESARPSHTSQYLCASSPQVGTYAFFGQGTRLTVV.

The genes are TRBV2 and TRBJ2-7; 8 bases match TRBD2. The germline V gene has CDR1 SNHLY and CDR2 FYNNEI. The CDR3 length is 14 residues. V was pared by 3 bases and J by 6 bases, with 7 bases of the junction left unmatched. CDR3 in amino acids: CASSESGTRVEQYF. CDR3 nucleotide sequence: TGTGCCAGCAGTGAGTCTGGGACTAGAGTCGAGCAGTACTTC.

The table lists this clone with a few counts. This specimen includes other DNA sequences encoding the same CDR3. The rearrangement uses TRBV7-8 and TRBJ1-1, with a possible D match to TRBD1 (6 bases). The V gene lost 4 bases and the J gene lost 4 bases, with 13 bases spanning the gap. Germline CDR1 SGHVS, CDR2 FQNEAQ. This CDR3 spans 14 amino acids. In DNA form, the CDR3 reads TGTGCCAGCAGCTCTCAGGGGTCGGGCACTGAAGCTTTCTTT. Its translation is CASSSQGSGTEAFF.

The genes are TRBV28 and TRBJ1-2, with D perhaps matching TRBD1 (5 bases). CDR3 length: 15 residues. V gave up 2 bases and J gave up 3 bases, with 13 bases separating them. The germline V gene has CDR1 MDHEN and CDR2 SYDVKM. The DNA for the CDR3 is TGTGCCAGCAGTTTAAACAGGCTCCCTTACTATGGCTACACCTTC. Protein: CASSLNRLPYYGYTF.

The chain couples TRBV30 to TRBJ2-1, with a tentative D call TRBD1 (5 bases). This CDR3 spans 14 amino acids. The V and J ends lost 3 bases and 6 bases respectively, with 15 bases between them. Germline V gives CDR1 GTSNPN, CDR2 SVGIG (reference sequence). CDR3 DNA: TGTGCCTGGAGCTACAGCAGGGATGGCAATGAGCAGTTCTTC. Its protein is CAWSYSRDGNEQFF.

This rearrangement joins TRBV2 to TRBJ2-7; unclear D gene. The germline V gene has CDR1 SNHLY and CDR2 FYNNEI. Trimming removed 1 base at V and 6 bases at J, with 4 bases between. This CDR3 is 11 amino acids long. The CDR3 protein is CASSEGSEQYF. For the CDR3, the DNA is TGTGCCAGCAGTGAAGGTTCCGAGCAGTACTTC.

With regard to this clone: Compared with germline, one end of the junction differs, possibly owing to a read error. The chain uses TRBV7-2 and TRBJ1-2; D ambiguous. There are 13 residues in the CDR3. Looked up from germline, CDR1 is SGHTA and CDR2 is FQGNSA. The CDR3 spells CASSSTAGTEYTF. CDR3 nucleotide sequence: TGTGCAAGCAGCTCCACCGCGGGAACGGAGTACACCTTC.

The chain is built from TRBV2 and TRBJ2-1, with 12 bases lining up with TRBD2. From germline, CDR1 is SNHLY and CDR2 FYNNEI. The V segment lost 7 bases and the J segment 1 base; nucleotides outside the gene matches: 8. This CDR3 has 17 residues. This CDR3 is CASKTSGRGPSYNEQFF. The CDR3 nucleotides are TGTGCCAGCAAGACTAGCGGGAGAGGCCCGTCCTACAATGAGCAGTTCTTC.